These T cell receptor beta chains were read from a single sample in a study of blood T cell repertoires in COVID-19. The assay was immunoSEQ multiplex PCR, and TCRdb's table has in-frame clones only and misses some. This repertoire shows 9,900 or so clones, 90% found once; its top ten account for around a tenth. Sequenced material: peripheral blood. These receptors came from a human donor in a cohort sampled during active COVID-19. The CDR3 runs from the conserved cysteine through the conserved F or W. A D gene is named only where the DNA matches it firmly. The size of a clone is reported for some rows only, either as once, few or many, or as a class for expanded clones.

v_call	j_call	d_call	clone_size	cdr3_aa	cdr3_nt
TRBV6-6	TRBJ1-4	NA	NA	CVCATNEKLFF	TGTGTCTGCGCAACTAATGAAAAACTGTTTTTT
TRBV11-3	TRBJ2-2	TRBD2	NA	CASSSSAGGHSGELFF	TGTGCCAGCAGCAGCTCAGCGGGGGGCCACTCCGGGGAGCTGTTTTTT
TRBV7-8	TRBJ1-2	NA	NA	CASSPNPTGAEGYTF	TGTGCCAGCAGCCCTAACCCGACAGGCGCGGAGGGCTACACCTTC
TRBV7-9	TRBJ1-6	TRBD1	NA	CASSLRQGENSPLHF	TGTGCCAGCAGCCTCAGACAGGGAGAAAATTCACCCCTCCACTTT
TRBV30	TRBJ1-2	TRBD1	NA	CAWSTQGADYGYTF	TGTGCCTGGAGTACTCAGGGGGCAGACTATGGCTACACCTTC
TRBV7-2	TRBJ1-2	NA	NA	CASSFSRPGGYTF	TGTGCCAGCAGCTTCTCCAGGCCGGGAGGCTACACCTTC
TRBV28	TRBJ1-2	NA	NA	CASSEDKNYGYTF	TGTGCCAGCAGTGAAGACAAAAACTATGGCTACACCTTC
TRBV19	TRBJ1-2	NA	NA	CASRTGFYGYTF	TGTGCCAGTCGGACGGGATTCTATGGCTACACCTTC
TRBV9	TRBJ2-2	TRBD1	NA	CASSVGTQGVGELFF	TGTGCCAGCAGCGTAGGCACCCAGGGGGTCGGGGAGCTGTTTTTT
TRBV6-5	TRBJ2-7	NA	NA	CASSYSSSTYEQYF	TGTGCCAGCAGTTACTCGAGTAGCACTTACGAGCAGTACTTC
TRBV9	TRBJ1-1	TRBD1	once	CASSDRGSTEAFF	TGTGCCAGCAGTGACAGGGGGAGCACTGAAGCTTTCTTT
TRBV11-2	TRBJ2-5	TRBD1	NA	CASRVTQGGETQYF	TGTGCCAGCAGGGTTACACAGGGGGGAGAGACCCAGTACTTC
TRBV29-1	TRBJ1-4	NA	NA	CSVQQVEKLFF	TGCAGCGTGCAACAGGTTGAAAAACTGTTTTTT
TRBV7-6	TRBJ1-6	TRBD1	few	CASSLQERQGRSYNSPLHF	TGTGCCAGCAGCTTACAGGAGAGACAGGGAAGGTCCTATAATTCACCCCTCCACTTT
TRBV5-4	TRBJ2-5	NA	NA	CASSSGLGETQYF	TGTGCCAGCAGCTCCGGACTGGGGGAGACCCAGTACTTC
TRBV11-2	TRBJ2-1	TRBD1	NA	CASSSGQGAGEQFF	TGTGCCAGCAGCTCGGGACAGGGGGCAGGTGAGCAGTTCTTC
TRBV10-3	TRBJ2-7	NA	NA	CAISESRGLPSYEQYF	TGTGCCATCAGTGAGTCTCGCGGATTACCCTCCTACGAGCAGTACTTC
TRBV6-5	TRBJ1-5	NA	NA	CASSYSREGNQHF	TGTGCCAGCAGTTACTCGAGGGAAGGAAACCAGCATTTT